This T cell receptor beta chain is drawn from a study of blood T cell repertoires in COVID-19. Across the study: Whether acute or convalescent, the COVID-19 samples came from the United States, Italy and Spain.

Only in-frame clones appear in the TCRdb table, and some are missing; sequencing was by immunoSEQ multiplex PCR. The sample has about 100,000 clones, approximately 92% seen once. The CDR3 spans 14 residues. From germline, CDR1 is MNHEY and CDR2 SVGAGI. V was pared by 0 bases and J by 9 bases, with 12 bases between. The chain couples TRBV6-5 to TRBJ2-1; unclear D gene. The source of this sequence is a man younger than 30 with acute or convalescent COVID-19. The sequencing sample was made of peripheral blood. As DNA, the CDR3 is TGTGCCAGCAGTTACTCCTCCGTCCCGGGTGAGCAGTTCTTC. Translation gives CASSYSSVPGEQFF.